The TCR beta chain under discussion was sequenced for a study of blood T cell repertoires in COVID-19. Study background: Whether acute or convalescent, the COVID-19 samples came from the United States, Italy and Spain. In each case, the material was cDNA or gDNA derived from T cells, B-cell-depleted T cells, or PBMCs.

Some clones are missing from TCRdb's copy, which holds only in-frame ones; the method was immunoSEQ multiplex PCR. The table includes 140,000 or so clones, roughly 86% detected once. Specimen: peripheral blood. This sequence was found in a man between 65 and 80 years old with acute or convalescent COVID-19.

The CDR3 coding sequence is TGTGCCAGCAGCACTAGGACAGGAACCTACGAGCAGTACTTC. The encoded protein is CASSTRTGTYEQYF. The rearrangement uses TRBV5-5 and TRBJ2-7, with 7 positions matching TRBD1. Germline loops: CDR1 SGHKS, CDR2 YYEKEE (reference sequence). The CDR3 length is 14 residues. The V segment lost 4 bases and the J segment 2 bases; nucleotides outside the gene matches: 6.